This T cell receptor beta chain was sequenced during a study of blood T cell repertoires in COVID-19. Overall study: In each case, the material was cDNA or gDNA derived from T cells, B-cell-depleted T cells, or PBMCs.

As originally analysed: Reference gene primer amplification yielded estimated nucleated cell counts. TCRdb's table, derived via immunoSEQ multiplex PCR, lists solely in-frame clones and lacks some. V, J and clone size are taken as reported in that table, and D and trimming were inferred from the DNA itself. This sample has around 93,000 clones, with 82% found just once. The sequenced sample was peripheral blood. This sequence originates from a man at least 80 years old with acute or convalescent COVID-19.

The CDR3 DNA reads TGTGCCAGTATGTCTAGCGGGACCTATACGCAGTATTTT. Translated, it gives CASMSSGTYTQYF. The rearrangement uses TRBV19 and TRBJ2-3; TRBD2 matches 9 bases. This CDR3 has 13 residues. Looked up from germline, CDR1 is LNHDA and CDR2 is SQIVND (reference sequence). V lost 7 bases, J lost 7 bases, and 6 bases stayed unmatched.